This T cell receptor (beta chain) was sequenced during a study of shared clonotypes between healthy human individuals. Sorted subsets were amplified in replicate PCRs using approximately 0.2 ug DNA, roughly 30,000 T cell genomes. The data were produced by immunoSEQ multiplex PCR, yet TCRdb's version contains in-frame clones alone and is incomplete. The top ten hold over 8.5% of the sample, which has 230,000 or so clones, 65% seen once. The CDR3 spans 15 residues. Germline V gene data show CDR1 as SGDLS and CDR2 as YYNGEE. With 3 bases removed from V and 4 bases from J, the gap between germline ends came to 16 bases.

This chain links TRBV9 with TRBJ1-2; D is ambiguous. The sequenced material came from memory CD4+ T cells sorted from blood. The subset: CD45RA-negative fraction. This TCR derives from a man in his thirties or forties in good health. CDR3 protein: CASSGSGRQSYGYTF. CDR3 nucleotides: TGTGCCAGCAGCGGTTCAGGTCGGCAGAGCTATGGCTACACCTTC.